The 26 T cell receptor beta chains below come from one sample, sequenced in a study of control samples from healthy donors and cancer patients. Generated by immunoSEQ multiplex PCR, the TCRdb table keeps only in-frame clones and is missing some. The data contain tens of thousands of clones, approximately 90% of them singletons. Source material: blood. These TCRs come from a man in his fifties in good health.

This clone was found a few times. V and J are TRBV6-5 and TRBJ1-6; D gene uncertain. The V end was cut by 0 bases, the J end by 10 bases, with 10 bases between. Germline loops: CDR1 MNHEY, CDR2 SVGAGI. The CDR3 has 14 residues. The chain's CDR3 is CASSYSYRLSPLHF. In DNA form, the CDR3 reads TGTGCCAGCAGTTACTCGTACCGGTTGTCACCCCTCCACTTT.

The chain has TRBV9 and TRBJ1-3; D gene ambiguous. Germline CDR1 and CDR2: SGDLS and YYNGEE. Trimming cost V 4 bases and J 0 bases, with 14 bases left between them. The CDR3 contains 16 residues. DNA of the CDR3: TGTGCCAGCAGCCCCCGCCTATCCTTCTCTGGAAACACCATATATTTT. Translation: CASSPRLSFSGNTIYF.

This clone was counted only a few times. This chain connects TRBV5-6 to TRBJ1-5; D gene uncertain. V shed 0 bases and J shed 2 bases, with 18 bases lying between them. The CDR3 extends over 18 amino acids. Germline-derived CDR1 and CDR2 are SGHDT and YYEEEE. The CDR3 nucleotides read TGTGCCAGCAGCTTGGCGGCAACCGAGTCGATGGGCAATCAGCCCCAGCATTTT. Translating gives CASSLAATESMGNQPQHF.

This clone appeared once. The chain combines TRBV12-3 or TRBV12-4 with TRBJ2-7; D unresolved. Trimming left V 0 bases short and J 10 bases short, with 13 bases between. This CDR3 comprises 13 residues. The chain's CDR3 is CASSLAGSEQQYF. DNA for the CDR3: TGTGCCAGCAGTTTAGCGGGTTCTGAGCAACAGTACTTC.

The chain combines TRBV7-9 with TRBJ2-3; 11 bases line up with TRBD2. Germline CDR1 SEHNR, CDR2 FQNEAQ (reference sequence). The CDR3 has 17 residues. With V trimmed by 5 bases and J by 2 bases, 9 bases remained unmatched. The CDR3 DNA sequence: TGTGCCAGCAGCCCTGGGACTAGCGGCAGGAACACAGATACGCAGTATTTT. Protein sequence: CASSPGTSGRNTDTQYF.

The chain is built from TRBV2 and TRBJ2-1, with 7 bases identical to TRBD1. Germline loops: CDR1 SNHLY, CDR2 FYNNEI. Germline trimming cut 8 bases from V and 1 base from J; bases unmatched to any gene: 11. The CDR3 sequence is 16 residues long. The CDR3 region has the DNA TGTGCCAGCGAGGACCCGACAGGGCAATCCTACAATGAGCAGTTCTTC. Translating it yields CASEDPTGQSYNEQFF. Full variable domain (remainder filled in from reference TRBV2 and TRBJ2-1): EPEVTQTPSHQVTQMGQEVILRCVPISNHLYFYWYRQILGQKVEFLVSFYNNEISEKSEIFDDQFSVERPDGSNFTLKIRSTKLEDSAMYFCASEDPTGQSYNEQFFGPGTRLTVL.

This rearrangement joins TRBV5-1 to TRBJ2-3, with no clear D. Germline V gives CDR1 SGHRS, CDR2 YFSETQ. V was pared by 0 bases and J by 4 bases, with 3 bases between. This CDR3 region has 12 residues. The CDR3 DNA sequence: TGCGCCAGCAGCTTGGCACCAGATACGCAGTATTTT. Translation: CASSLAPDTQYF.

V gene TRBV11-2 combines with J gene TRBJ1-2; 7 bases fit TRBD1. J lost 6 bases, V lost 1 base, and 5 bases had no gene match. From germline, CDR1 is SGHAT and CDR2 FQNNGV. This CDR3 has 14 residues. CDR3 DNA sequence: TGTGCCAGCAGCTTAGTAATAGGGGGCAATGGCTACACCTTC. Amino acids: CASSLVIGGNGYTF.

The rearrangement joins TRBV7-7 to TRBJ2-3, with D possibly matching TRBD2 (6 bases). The CDR3 loop spans 17 amino acids. Deletions cut 1 base from V and 0 bases from J, with 14 bases between. Germline-derived CDR1 and CDR2 are SSHAT and FNYEAQ (reference sequence). The CDR3 sequence: CASSLGRGDPSTDTQYF. DNA of the CDR3: TGTGCCAGCAGCTTAGGGCGGGGCGACCCTAGCACAGATACGCAGTATTTT.

The chain couples TRBV19 to TRBJ1-6, with D maybe TRBD1 (5 bases). Trimming took off 4 bases at V and 7 bases at J, with 11 bases between the two ends. This CDR3 has 14 amino acids. Germline assignment: CDR1 LNHDA and CDR2 SQIVND (reference sequence). In DNA, the CDR3 is TGTGCCAGTAGTAACGTCAGGGACAATTCACCCCTCCACTTT. This translates into CASSNVRDNSPLHF.

This chain joins TRBV6-6 and TRBJ2-5; D is possibly TRBD2 (7 bases). The CDR3 is 15 amino acids. V was clipped by 6 bases and J by 1 base, with 15 bases between them. CDR1 is MNHNY and CDR2 is SVGAGI in the germline V gene (reference sequence). Here the CDR3 DNA reads TGTGCCAGCAGAGGGGGGGCGCGAGTCCAAGAGACCCAGTACTTC. This translates into CASRGGARVQETQYF.

The chain employs TRBV7-2 and TRBJ1-3; D remains unclear. The CDR3 is 12 amino acids. Germline CDR1 and CDR2: SGHTA and FQGNSA. V gave up 2 bases and J gave up 5 bases, with 4 bases separating them. CDR3: CASSLWRNTIYF. Here the CDR3 DNA reads TGTGCCAGCAGCTTATGGAGAAACACCATATATTTT.

This clone was detected only once. The gene calls are TRBV30 and TRBJ1-6; 7 nucleotides align to TRBD1. V dropped 4 bases and J dropped 5; count of bases not matched to a gene: 5. CDR1 and CDR2 from the germline V gene are GTSNPN and SVGIG (reference sequence). CDR3 length equals 14 residues. The CDR3 DNA reads as TGTGCCTGGAATATGGGGACAGATAATTCACCCCTCCACTTT. This translates into CAWNMGTDNSPLHF. The full variable domain, its missing parts supplied by reference TRBV30 and TRBJ1-6, is SQTIHQWPATLVQPVGSPLSLECTVEGTSNPNLYWYRQAAGRGLQLLFYSVGIGQISSEVPQNLSASRPQDRQFILSSKKLLLSDSGFYLCAWNMGTDNSPLHFGNGTRLTVT.

The chain is built from TRBV6-5 and TRBJ1-5; unclear D gene. Between the trimmed V and J ends, which lost 8 bases and 7 bases, there was a span of 15 bases. Germline V CDR1 and CDR2: MNHEY, SVGAGI. The CDR3 has 13 residues. The DNA for the CDR3 is TGTGCCAGCGCCAGCTTGGCGGAGCAGCCCCAGCATTTT. It specifies CASASLAEQPQHF.

This chain joins TRBV10-3 and TRBJ2-1; 7 positions match TRBD1. Per the germline V gene, CDR1 is ENHRY and CDR2 is SYGVKD. Trimming at V came to 4 bases and at J to 7 bases, leaving 10 bases not matched to a gene. The CDR3 extends over 15 amino acids. DNA for the CDR3: TGTGCCATCAGTGGGAGACAGGGCCAACCAAATGAGCAGTTCTTC. Its protein product is CAISGRQGQPNEQFF.

This clone has a single count. This chain connects TRBV18 to TRBJ1-1; unclear D gene. The CDR3 consists of 15 residues. Trimming shortened V by 0 bases and J by 0 bases, and 8 bases separated the two germline ends. Germline lookup yields CDR1 KGHSH and CDR2 LQKENI. The CDR3 protein is CASSPPAKLNTEAFF. CDR3 coding DNA: TGTGCCAGCTCACCACCGGCCAAATTGAACACTGAAGCTTTCTTT.

The chain uses TRBV5-1 and TRBJ2-4, with D tentatively TRBD1 (6 bases). The V end lost 4 bases, the J end lost 12 bases, and 14 bases lay between the germline ends. Germline assignment: CDR1 SGHRS and CDR2 YFSETQ. The CDR3 totals 12 residues. The CDR3 sequence: CASSGDNRDQYF. For the CDR3, the DNA is TGCGCCAGCAGCGGGGACAATCGAGATCAGTACTTC.

V usage is TRBV2 and J usage is TRBJ2-7; the D gene is possibly TRBD2 (5 bases). Germline CDR1 is SNHLY and CDR2 is FYNNEI. The CDR3 contains 15 residues. V was cut by 5 bases and J by 1 base, with 15 bases left in between. CDR3 nucleotides: TGTGCCAGCAGTCGGGCAGCGAGGGTGTCCTACGAGCAGTACTTC. Translated: CASSRAARVSYEQYF.

This clone was recorded once. This chain links TRBV4-1 with TRBJ2-3; 10 bases align to TRBD1. CDR1 and CDR2 from the germline V gene are MGHRA and YSYEKL. The junction had 10 bases not matched to a gene; V was cut back by 6 bases and J by 4 bases. This CDR3 spans 16 amino acids. This chain's CDR3 is CASRGTGQGRADTQYF. The CDR3 nucleotides are TGCGCCAGCAGGGGGACGGGACAGGGGAGAGCAGATACGCAGTATTTT.

The gene calls are TRBV7-8 and TRBJ2-1; D is uncertain. The germline CDR1 and CDR2 sequences are SGHVS and FQNEAQ. Trimming took 8 bases from V and 10 from J, leaving 12 bases between them. This CDR3 has 11 residues. CDR3 bases: TGTGCCAGCGTCCAGAGGAGCGAGCAGTTCTTC. Protein sequence: CASVQRSEQFF.

The V and J genes are TRBV4-2 and TRBJ2-7, with D perhaps assigned TRBD1 or TRBD2 (5 bases each). CDR3 length: 14 residues. The V end lost 4 bases, the J end lost 1 base, and 11 bases lay between the germline ends. Germline loops: CDR1 LGHNA, CDR2 YNFKEQ. The CDR3: CASSPGTDSYEQYF. The CDR3, as DNA: TGTGCCAGCAGCCCGGGGACGGATTCCTACGAGCAGTACTTC.

This clone was counted once. The J gene is TRBJ2-5, the V gene TRBV7-2; 11 bases align to TRBD2. Germline V CDR1 and CDR2: SGHTA, FQGNSA. Losses at the gene ends were 3 bases for V and 6 bases for J; bases not matched to a gene: 3. The CDR3 runs to 14 residues. CDR3 protein: CASSFTSGGQTQYF. DNA for the CDR3: TGTGCCAGCAGCTTTACTAGCGGGGGTCAGACCCAGTACTTC. Variable domain in full (rest from reference TRBV7-2 and TRBJ2-5): GAGVSQSPSNKVTEKGKDVELRCDPISGHTALYWYRQSLGQGLEFLIYFQGNSAPDKSGLPSDRFSAERTGGSVSTLTIQRTQQEDSAVYLCASSFTSGGQTQYFGPGTRLLVL.

This rearrangement joins TRBV2 to TRBJ1-2; 8 nucleotides match TRBD1. J was trimmed by 0 bases and V by 4 bases; bases with no gene match: 7. The CDR3 is 16 amino acids. Germline assignment: CDR1 SNHLY and CDR2 FYNNEI. DNA for the CDR3: TGTGCCAGCAGTGGTTCAGGGGGCGCGGCTAACTATGGCTACACCTTC. Protein product: CASSGSGGAANYGYTF.

The chain is built from TRBV5-6 and TRBJ2-2; D could derive from TRBD1 or TRBD2 (5 bases each). The CDR3 totals 16 residues. Trimming stripped 4 bases from V and 2 bases from J, with 15 bases between. The germline gives CDR1 SGHDT, CDR2 YYEEEE. The CDR3 loop reads CASSTRGTANTGELFF. CDR3 in DNA: TGTGCCAGCAGCACTAGAGGGACGGCAAACACCGGGGAGCTGTTTTTT.

The CDR3 sequence: CATAISGTLLYNEQFF. Written as DNA, the CDR3 is TGTGCCACCGCTATTTCCGGGACACTTTTATACAATGAGCAGTTCTTC. The chain combines TRBV11-2 with TRBJ2-1; TRBD1 might be the D (6 bases). Germline V gene sequence: CDR1 SGHAT, CDR2 FQNNGV. The CDR3 sequence is 16 residues long. V was pared by 10 bases and J by 4 bases, with 23 bases between.

The rearrangement uses TRBV27 and TRBJ1-3; 7 nucleotides agree with TRBD1. Per germline, CDR1 MNHEY and CDR2 SMNVEV (reference sequence). The CDR3 has 17 residues. J gave up 0 bases and V 5 bases, and 10 bases lay outside the gene matches. The DNA for the CDR3 is TGTGCCAGCAGTCGCAAAACCCCAGGGGGCTCTGGAAACACCATATATTTT. Protein: CASSRKTPGGSGNTIYF.